The entry below describes one T cell receptor (beta chain). Its antigen remains unidentified. TCRdb called the RT-PCR reads again in MiXCR, with one record for every CDR3 protein. The sample lists over 800,000 distinct CDR3 sequences, around 20% occurring once. CDR1 is SEHNR, CDR2 FQNEAQ, per germline (reference sequence). CDR3 size: 15 residues. Trimming cost V 10 bases and J 6 bases; bases outside gene matches: 13. The data originate from a study of response to subunit inactivated influenza vaccine. Findings and limits, study-wide: After each seasonal influenza vaccination, few new T cells are recruited, the authors suggested.

The sequence was collected from a man over 45 who received an inactivated influenza vaccine. This sequence joins TRBV7-9 and TRBJ2-2, with TRBD1 identical over 8 bases. The source material was PBMCs from blood, sampled around 5 days after vaccination. DNA of the CDR3: TGTGCCACCAAGAGGGGCAGGGGGCTTCCCGGGGAGCTGTTTTTT. Its translation: CATKRGRGLPGELFF.